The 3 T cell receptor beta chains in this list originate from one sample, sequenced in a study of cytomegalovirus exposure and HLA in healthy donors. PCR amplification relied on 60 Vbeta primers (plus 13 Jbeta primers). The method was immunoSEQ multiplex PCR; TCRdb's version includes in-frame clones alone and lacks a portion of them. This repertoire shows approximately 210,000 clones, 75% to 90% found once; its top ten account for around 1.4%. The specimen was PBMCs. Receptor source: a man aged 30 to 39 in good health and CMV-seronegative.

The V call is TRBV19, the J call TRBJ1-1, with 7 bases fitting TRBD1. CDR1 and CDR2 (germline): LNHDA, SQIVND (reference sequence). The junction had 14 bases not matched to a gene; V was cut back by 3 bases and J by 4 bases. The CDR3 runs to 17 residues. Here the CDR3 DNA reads TGTGCCAGTAGTATCCAGACAGGGCCTGAGGTTATCACTGAAGCTTTCTTT. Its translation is CASSIQTGPEVITEAFF.

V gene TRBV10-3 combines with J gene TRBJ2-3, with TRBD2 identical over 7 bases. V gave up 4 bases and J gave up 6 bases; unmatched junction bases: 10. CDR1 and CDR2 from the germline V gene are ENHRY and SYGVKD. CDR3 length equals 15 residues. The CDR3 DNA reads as TGTGCCATCAGTGGGGCTAGCGGCCTGGAGGATACGCAGTATTTT. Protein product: CAISGASGLEDTQYF.

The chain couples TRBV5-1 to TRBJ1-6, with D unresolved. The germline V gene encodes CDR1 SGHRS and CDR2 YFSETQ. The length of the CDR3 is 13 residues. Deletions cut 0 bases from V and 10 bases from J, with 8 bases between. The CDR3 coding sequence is TGCGCCAGCAGCTTGGAGCTCTTCTCACCCCTCCACTTT. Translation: CASSLELFSPLHF.